This is a list of T cell receptor beta chains from one sample in a study of HIV-infected children after antiretroviral therapy interruption. TCRdb analysed the 3' RACE reads with MiXCR anew, one entry per CDR3 protein. The sample shows approximately 89,000 distinct CDR3 sequences, about 6.9% of them seen only once. This material consisted of CD45RA+ CD4+ T cells from PBMCs, pooled from several time points, taken from a donor given antiretroviral therapy, either interrupted or continuous. The origin of the receptors is a pool of human donors with HIV. The CDR3 runs from the conserved cysteine through the conserved F or W. The order of the fields is D gene, clone size, J gene, V gene, CDR3 length, CDR3 protein, CDR3 DNA. A D gene is named only where the DNA matches it firmly. A clone size is listed for some rows: how often the clone was seen (once, few, many), or a class if it is expanded.

. many TRBJ2-2 TRBV6-1 16 CASSEPIPQGTGELFF TGTGCCAGCAGTGAACCGATTCCCCAGGGCACCGGGGAGCTGTTTTTT
TRBD2 many TRBJ2-2 TRBV24-1 17 CATSARRGVLDTGELFF TGTGCCACCAGTGCTCGGCGGGGGGTTCTCGACACCGGGGAGCTGTTTTTT
TRBD1 many TRBJ2-7 TRBV7-9 14 CASSQDRGPYEQYF TGTGCCAGCAGCCAGGACAGGGGGCCCTACGAGCAGTACTTC
. many TRBJ2-3 TRBV12-3/TRBV12-4 15 CASSFGQTITDTQYF TGTGCCAGCAGCTTTGGACAGACGATCACAGATACGCAGTATTTT
. many TRBJ1-1 TRBV28 13 CASSLPVATEAFF TGTGCCAGCAGTTTACCAGTGGCCACTGAAGCTTTCTTT
. many TRBJ2-5 TRBV15 14 CATSRYRDEETQYF TGTGCCACCAGCAGGTACAGGGATGAAGAGACCCAGTACTTC
TRBD1 many TRBJ1-2 TRBV12-3/TRBV12-4 14 CASRRTGGDYGYTF TGTGCCAGCAGGAGGACAGGGGGCGACTATGGCTACACCTTC
TRBD1 . TRBJ2-2 TRBV12-3/TRBV12-4 15 CASRRRGQGDGELFF TGTGCCAGCAGGCGCCGCGGACAGGGGGACGGGGAGCTGTTTTTT
. few TRBJ2-3 TRBV2 13 CASGGPYTDTQYF TGTGCCAGCGGAGGACCGTACACAGATACGCAGTATTTT
TRBD1 few TRBJ2-7 TRBV3-1 15 CASSPWDRANYEQYF TGTGCCAGCAGCCCTTGGGACAGAGCGAACTACGAGCAGTACTTC
. many TRBJ2-2 TRBV12-3/TRBV12-4 13 CASNDPSGGELFF TGTGCCAGCAATGACCCTTCTGGCGGGGAGCTGTTTTTT
TRBD1 many TRBJ2-5 TRBV30 15 CAWSVPGTGVKTQYF TGTGCCTGGAGTGTACCCGGGACAGGGGTTAAGACCCAGTACTTC
. many TRBJ2-7 TRBV7-8 15 CASSLRAGYTYEQYF TGTGCCAGCAGCTTAAGGGCAGGTTATACCTACGAGCAGTACTTC
. many TRBJ2-1 TRBV12-5 15 CASDPNGTSYNEQFF TGTGCTAGTGACCCAAACGGGACAAGTTACAATGAGCAGTTCTTC
TRBD1 . TRBJ1-1 TRBV18 14 CASSPNRGETEAFF TGTGCCAGCTCACCTAACAGGGGGGAGACTGAAGCTTTCTTT
. . TRBJ2-3 TRBV23-1 15 CASRGCEYLRNTQYF TGCGCCAGCAGGGGTTGCGAATATCTGAGGAATACGCAGTATTTT
. many TRBJ2-7 TRBV28 11 CASSLWLEQYF TGTGCCAGCAGTTTATGGCTCGAGCAGTACTTC
. many TRBJ1-1 TRBV29-1 14 CSVPGKSRGTEAFF TGCAGCGTCCCGGGGAAGTCACGGGGCACTGAAGCTTTCTTT
. many TRBJ2-7 TRBV20-1 11 CSASLRGKQYF TGCAGTGCTAGTCTGCGGGGAAAGCAGTACTTC
TRBD2 many TRBJ2-4 TRBV28 17 CASSLRTSGGPGNIQYF TGTGCCAGCAGTCTCCGGACTAGCGGGGGACCTGGGAACATTCAGTACTTC
. many TRBJ2-5 TRBV20-1 12 CSARVNKETQYF TGCAGTGCTAGAGTGAACAAAGAGACCCAGTACTTC
. many TRBJ2-2 TRBV12-3/TRBV12-4 12 CASKKNTGELFF TGTGCCAGCAAAAAGAACACCGGGGAGCTGTTTTTT
TRBD2 . TRBJ2-1 TRBV12-3/TRBV12-4 18 CASSFGGLAGPGGNEQFF TGTGCCAGCAGTTTCGGGGGACTAGCGGGGCCGGGGGGAAATGAGCAGTTCTTC
TRBD1 few TRBJ2-7 TRBV19 16 CARNAWLGQGPGEQYF TGTGCCAGGAACGCATGGCTGGGACAGGGTCCGGGGGAGCAGTACTTC
TRBD2 many TRBJ2-2 TRBV6-2/TRBV6-3 14 CASRREMAPGELFF TGTGCCAGCCGGCGGGAGATGGCCCCCGGGGAGCTGTTTTTT
TRBD2 few TRBJ2-5 TRBV3-1 16 CASTESGLAGGETQYF TGTGCCAGCACCGAATCGGGACTAGCGGGGGGAGAGACCCAGTACTTC
. many TRBJ2-1 TRBV20-1 14 CSARDRVSYNEQFF TGCAGTGCTAGAGACAGGGTTTCCTACAATGAGCAGTTCTTC
. few TRBJ1-1 TRBV5-1 14 CASSPDLGGTEAFF TGCGCCAGCAGCCCAGATTTAGGGGGGACTGAAGCTTTCTTT
. many TRBJ2-3 TRBV10-3 18 CAISGRDSRTPGPDTQYF TGTGCCATCAGTGGACGGGACTCCAGGACCCCAGGGCCAGATACGCAGTATTTT
TRBD1 . TRBJ2-7 TRBV19 13 CASSTGQNYEQYF TGTGCCAGTAGTACGGGACAGAACTACGAGCAGTACTTC
TRBD2 . TRBJ2-5 TRBV30 13 CAWKRGGRETQYF TGTGCCTGGAAACGGGGGGGCCGGGAGACCCAGTACTTC
TRBD1 many TRBJ1-6 TRBV6-5 13 CATGDAPNSPLHF TGTGCGACAGGGGATGCCCCTAATTCACCCCTCCACTTT
. many TRBJ2-7 TRBV12-3/TRBV12-4 15 CASSLGTGGAREQYF TGTGCAAGCAGCTTGGGGACTGGGGGGGCGCGAGAACAGTACTTC
. many TRBJ1-4 TRBV15 14 CATSRDVGREKLFF TGTGCCACCAGCAGAGATGTAGGGAGAGAAAAACTGTTTTTT
TRBD1 . TRBJ2-2 TRBV5-4 16 CASSYPGQGATGELFF TGTGCCAGCAGTTACCCGGGACAGGGGGCCACCGGGGAGCTGTTTTTT
. many TRBJ2-7 TRBV5-1 19 CASSLEPPGLQASSYEQYF TGCGCCAGCAGCTTGGAGCCTCCCGGATTACAGGCGAGCTCCTACGAGCAGTACTTC
TRBD2 many TRBJ2-7 TRBV18 13 CASSPGTSREQYF TGTGCCAGCTCACCGGGGACTAGCCGCGAGCAGTACTTC
. many TRBJ2-1 TRBV2 14 CASSERRTGNEQFF TGTGCCAGCAGTGAACGCCGTACGGGGAATGAGCAGTTCTTC
. many TRBJ1-1 TRBV15 16 CATSRATGTPNTEAFF TGTGCCACCAGCAGGGCAACCGGGACACCTAACACTGAAGCTTTCTTT
TRBD2 many TRBJ2-1 TRBV30 16 CAWSVGSGIVYNEQFF TGTGCCTGGAGTGTTGGTAGCGGGATAGTCTACAATGAGCAGTTCTTC
. . TRBJ1-2 TRBV10-2 15 CASSESRQTYYGYTF TGCGCCAGCAGTGAGTCGAGGCAGACTTACTATGGCTACACCTTC
. few TRBJ1-1 TRBV3-1 16 CASSRPKPGLSTEAFF TGTGCCAGCAGCCGTCCGAAGCCAGGCCTCTCCACTGAAGCTTTCTTT
. many TRBJ1-1 TRBV24-1 14 CATSQSQTNTEAFF TGTGCCACCAGTCAGTCTCAGACGAACACTGAAGCTTTCTTT
TRBD2 many TRBJ2-7 TRBV6-2/TRBV6-3 17 CASSLKGLAGATYEQYF TGTGCCAGCAGCCTAAAGGGACTAGCGGGCGCAACCTACGAGCAGTACTTC